Shown below are 30 T cell receptor beta chains from a single sample sequenced in a study of early T cells in non-severe SARS-CoV-2 infection. TCRdb itself ran the 5' RACE reads through MiXCR, one entry per CDR3 protein. The data hold tens of thousands of distinct CDR3 sequences, with roughly 9.3% observed a single time. The material sequenced was whole blood. Every receptor here comes from an adult who was a healthcare worker with PCR-confirmed SARS-CoV-2 infection or an uninfected control (not recorded which).

This clonotype has ten or more counts. The chain recombines TRBV10-3 with TRBJ2-3; 14 bases are shared with TRBD2. The J segment lost 3 bases and the V segment lost 6 bases, leaving 8 bases of the junction unmatched. The CDR3 length is 17 residues. The germline V gene encodes CDR1 ENHRY and CDR2 SYGVKD. The CDR3 protein is CAIRGGTSGGWTDTQYF. The CDR3 nucleotides read TGTGCCATCAGAGGCGGGACTAGCGGGGGTTGGACAGATACGCAGTATTTT.

This clonotype was observed at least ten times. V gene TRBV7-2 combines with J gene TRBJ2-3, with 12 nucleotides matching TRBD1. V lost 5 bases to trimming and J lost 4 bases; unmatched junction nucleotides: 7. This CDR3 has 16 residues. Germline CDR1 is SGHTA and CDR2 is FQGNSA. CDR3 residues: CASSPGDRGLADTQYF. The CDR3 bases are TGTGCCAGCAGCCCCGGGGACAGGGGGCTCGCAGATACGCAGTATTTT.

The chain joins TRBV7-6 to TRBJ2-5, with D possibly matching TRBD2 (5 bases). The CDR3 loop spans 14 amino acids. Germline loops: CDR1 SGHVS, CDR2 FNYEAQ. Trimming removed 5 bases at V and 5 bases at J, with 15 bases between. CDR3 in DNA: TGTGCCAGCAGCCGATCGGGATCGGGGGAGACCCAGTACTTC. Protein product: CASSRSGSGETQYF.

This clonotype appeared many times. V gene TRBV6-5 combines with J gene TRBJ1-2; 10 bases fit TRBD1. Germline V gives CDR1 MNHEY, CDR2 SVGAGI. Trimming at V came to 6 bases and at J to 7 bases, leaving 14 bases not matched to a gene. The CDR3 sequence is 16 residues long. CDR3 DNA sequence: TGTGCCAGCAGACCCGGGACAGGGGCCCTAACGGGTGGCTACACCTTC. Translation: CASRPGTGALTGGYTF.

In this sample, this clonotype turned up many times. The chain has TRBV11-3 and TRBJ2-3; D possibly corresponds to TRBD2 (5 bases). The V end lost 5 bases, the J end lost 6 bases, and 12 bases lay between the germline ends. CDR1 SGHNT and CDR2 YENEEA come from the germline V gene. The CDR3 sequence is 13 residues long. The CDR3 region is CASSIGVVDTQYF. The DNA of the CDR3 is TGTGCCAGCAGCATCGGGGTCGTGGATACGCAGTATTTT. The variable domain in full, with the rest retrieved from reference TRBV11-3 and TRBJ2-3, is EAGVVQSPRYKIIEKKQPVAFWCNPISGHNTLYWYLQNLGQGPELLIRYENEEAVDDSQLPKDRFSAERLKGVDSTLKIQPAELGDSAVYLCASSIGVVDTQYFGPGTRLTVL.

This clonotype was detected many times. The CDR3 DNA reads as TGTGCCTGGAGTATCCAGGGATACACTGAAGCTTTCTTT. This codes for CAWSIQGYTEAFF. The V call is TRBV30, the J call TRBJ1-1; TRBD1 is a possible D gene (5 bases). Trimming took 2 bases from V and 3 from J, leaving 10 bases between them. Germline V gene lookup returns CDR1 GTSNPN and CDR2 SVGIG (reference sequence). The CDR3 consists of 13 residues.

V gene TRBV5-1 combines with J gene TRBJ2-7; 11 nucleotides match TRBD1. Germline CDR1 and CDR2: SGHRS and YFSETQ. This CDR3 has 14 amino acids. The J segment lost 5 bases and the V segment lost 4 bases, leaving 5 bases of the junction unmatched. CDR3 DNA sequence: TGCGCCAGCAGCCGAGGACAGGGGGCCCACGAGCAGTACTTC. Amino acids: CASSRGQGAHEQYF.

This clonotype was seen a handful of times. This sequence joins TRBV7-8 and TRBJ2-5, with unresolved D. The length of the CDR3 is 14 residues. Germline V gene data show CDR1 as SGHVS and CDR2 as FQNEAQ. Deletions cut 1 base from V and 1 base from J, with 7 bases between. DNA of the CDR3: TGTGCCAGCAGCTTAGGGCTGTCCCAAGAGACCCAGTACTTC. Its protein is CASSLGLSQETQYF.

The sample holds many counts of this clonotype. V gene TRBV30 combines with J gene TRBJ2-7; the D is unclear. V was shortened by 1 base and J by 3 bases, with 1 base between the two germline ends. The CDR3 contains 10 residues. The germline V gene has CDR1 GTSNPN and CDR2 SVGIG (reference sequence). The CDR3 coding sequence is TGTGCCTGGAGTGACTACGAGCAGTACTTC. Amino acids: CAWSDYEQYF.

This clonotype was observed at least ten times. The chain recombines TRBV30 with TRBJ1-4; 7 nucleotides agree with TRBD1. Germline values: CDR1 GTSNPN, CDR2 SVGIG (reference sequence). The CDR3 loop spans 14 amino acids. The trim removed 1 base at V and 6 bases at J, leaving 5 bases unmatched. The CDR3 DNA is TGTGCCTGGAGTGGGGGCAGGGGGGATGAAAAACTGTTTTTT. Its protein is CAWSGGRGDEKLFF.

This clonotype was seen ten or more times. The rearrangement joins TRBV7-9 to TRBJ2-5, with D hard to call. CDR3 length equals 13 residues. The germline gives CDR1 SEHNR, CDR2 FQNEAQ (reference sequence). Trimming pared 1 base from V and 6 bases from J, leaving 9 bases between. CDR3 nucleotides: TGTGCCAGCAGCTTAGGTCAGCTGAAGACCCAGTACTTC. Translating it yields CASSLGQLKTQYF.

The table lists this clonotype with a count of one. The chain has TRBV27 and TRBJ2-7; D remains ambiguous. The CDR3 sequence is 13 residues long. Germline V gene sequence: CDR1 MNHEY, CDR2 SMNVEV (reference sequence). The V and J ends lost 0 bases and 4 bases respectively, with 7 bases between them. CDR3 nucleotide sequence: TGTGCCAGCAGTTTATCTACCCGTTACGAGCAGTACTTC. It codes for CASSLSTRYEQYF.

This rearrangement joins TRBV29-1 to TRBJ2-3; D may correspond to TRBD1 or TRBD2 (5 bases each). The CDR3 is 13 residues long. Between the trimmed V and J ends, which lost 6 bases and 3 bases, there was a span of 13 bases. The V gene's germline CDR1 is SQVTM and CDR2 ANQGSEA. CDR3 sequence reads: CSVGRSNTDTQYF. The CDR3 region has the DNA TGCAGCGTGGGACGGTCGAATACAGATACGCAGTATTTT.

This clonotype showed up many times. The genes are TRBV5-1 and TRBJ1-1; D call uncertain. CDR1 is SGHRS and CDR2 is YFSETQ in the germline V gene. The germline V and J ends were trimmed by 1 base and 7 bases, with 20 bases remaining between them. The CDR3 loop spans 16 amino acids. CDR3 bases: TGCGCCAGCAGCTTGTCCAACAACCCCCGCGCGGGTGAAGCTTTCTTT. Residues: CASSLSNNPRAGEAFF.

The chain links TRBV11-3 to TRBJ1-6; 9 bases are a match to TRBD1. This CDR3 region has 16 residues. After removal of 5 bases from V and 7 bases from J, the junction contained 9 bases not matched to a gene. Germline CDR1 SGHNT, CDR2 YENEEA. The CDR3: CASSEHRTGGNSPLHF. As DNA, the CDR3 is TGTGCCAGCAGCGAACACCGAACAGGGGGCAATTCACCCCTCCACTTT.

This clonotype came up many times. This chain joins TRBV12-3 or TRBV12-4 and TRBJ1-4, with no clear D. The CDR3 is made up of 14 amino acids. V lost 8 bases and J 0 bases, leaving 10 bases between the germline ends. The CDR3 sequence is CASSATPTNEKLFF. Here the CDR3 DNA reads TGTGCCAGCTCCGCGACACCAACTAATGAAAAACTGTTTTTT.

The sample holds a few counts of this clonotype. CDR3 protein: CASMGKPYNEQFF. The CDR3 DNA follows: TGTGCCAGCATGGGGAAGCCCTACAATGAGCAGTTCTTC. V gene TRBV6-2 or TRBV6-3 combines with J gene TRBJ2-1, with D hard to call. The CDR3 covers 13 residues. In germline, CDR1 is MNHEY, CDR2 SVGEGT. V lost 7 bases to trimming and J lost 2 bases, with 9 bases between them.

This clonotype was found many times. The chain joins TRBV18 to TRBJ1-2; D is ambiguous. Deletions cut 3 bases from V and 1 base from J, with 6 bases between. The germline V gene has CDR1 KGHSH and CDR2 LQKENI. This CDR3 spans 13 amino acids. CDR3 residues: CASSPGRNYGYTF. CDR3 nucleotides: TGTGCCAGCTCACCCGGTCGTAACTATGGCTACACCTTC.

This clonotype was picked up many times. V usage is TRBV29-1 and J usage is TRBJ1-1; weak D call: TRBD1 (5 bases). The CDR3 sequence is 15 residues long. Germline CDR1 reads SQVTM; CDR2 reads ANQGSEA. V lost 4 bases and J 1 base, leaving 16 bases between the germline ends. CDR3 in DNA: TGCAGCGTTGGGGGCCTTGGGCGGACGAACACTGAAGCTTTCTTT. This encodes CSVGGLGRTNTEAFF.

This clonotype was observed at least ten times. This CDR3 is CASSLYDKTYEQYF. The CDR3 region has the DNA TGTGCCAGCAGTTTATACGACAAAACCTACGAGCAGTACTTC. The chain carries TRBV27 and TRBJ2-7; no definite D call. This CDR3 has 14 amino acids. Germline-derived CDR1 and CDR2 are MNHEY and SMNVEV (reference sequence). Between the trimmed V and J ends, which lost 1 base and 2 bases, there was a span of 9 bases.

This clonotype was seen many times. This chain links TRBV12-3 or TRBV12-4 with TRBJ1-1; a weak D match, TRBD1 (5 bases). Trimming cost V 2 bases and J 2 bases, with 9 bases left between them. CDR3 length: 14 amino acids. The CDR3 DNA reads TGTGCCAGCAGTTTAAAAGGGACTAACACTGAAGCTTTCTTT. Its translation: CASSLKGTNTEAFF.

This chain connects TRBV11-2 to TRBJ2-7, with D unresolved. CDR1 and CDR2 (germline): SGHAT, FQNNGV. V lost 4 bases to trimming and J lost 3 bases, with 4 bases between them. This CDR3 contains 11 residues. CDR3 bases: TGTGCCAGCAGCTCGTTCTACGAGCAGTACTTC. Amino acids: CASSSFYEQYF.

This clonotype was counted many times. V gene TRBV12-3 or TRBV12-4 combines with J gene TRBJ1-1; D perhaps matches TRBD1 (5 bases). The CDR3 spans 13 residues. V lost 5 bases, J lost 7 bases, and 14 bases lay in between. CDR3 DNA sequence: TGTGCCAGCAGTCCCGGGGGGTTCGGTGAAGCTTTCTTT. Translation gives CASSPGGFGEAFF.

The chain couples TRBV28 to TRBJ2-7; the D gene could be TRBD1 or TRBD2 (5 bases each). Trimming removed 3 bases at V and 2 bases at J, with 20 bases between. The CDR3 consists of 17 residues. CDR1 MDHEN and CDR2 SYDVKM come from the germline V gene. The CDR3 nucleotides are TGTGCCAGCAGTTTTCCCGTCGGGGCCAATGCCGCCTACGAGCAGTACTTC. As protein: CASSFPVGANAAYEQYF.

The chain has TRBV9 and TRBJ2-1; D is ambiguous. Germline CDR1 SGDLS, CDR2 YYNGEE. With 4 bases removed from V and 7 bases from J, the gap between germline ends came to 3 bases. This CDR3 contains 10 residues. The DNA for the CDR3 is TGTGCCAGCAGCCCTAATGAGCAGTTCTTC. The encoded protein is CASSPNEQFF.

This clonotype was seen only a few times. V usage is TRBV12-3 or TRBV12-4 and J usage is TRBJ2-3, with unresolved D. CDR3 size: 11 residues. Trimming cost V 8 bases and J 6 bases, with 9 bases left between them. The CDR3 is CASQMVDTQYF. The CDR3, as DNA: TGTGCCAGCCAAATGGTGGATACGCAGTATTTT.

This clonotype was seen a handful of times. V and J are TRBV7-8 and TRBJ2-1; TRBD2 matches at 12 bases. The CDR3 contains 17 residues. Germline V gene data show CDR1 as SGHVS and CDR2 as FQNEAQ. Unmatched junction bases numbered 12, after V lost 5 bases and J lost 7 bases. This CDR3 is CASSNQLAGGMMNEQFF. The CDR3, as DNA: TGTGCCAGCAGCAACCAACTAGCGGGGGGAATGATGAATGAGCAGTTCTTC.

V is TRBV7-9 and J is TRBJ1-1; maybe TRBD1 (5 bases). The ends were cut back, 1 base at V and 3 bases at J, with 6 bases in the middle. Germline V gene lookup returns CDR1 SEHNR and CDR2 FQNEAQ (reference sequence). The CDR3 loop spans 13 amino acids. In DNA, the CDR3 is TGTGCCAGCAGCTTAGGGGGGGACACTGAAGCTTTCTTT. Amino acid sequence: CASSLGGDTEAFF.

The CDR3 DNA reads as TGTGCCAGCAGCGGGCAGGGGGTAAACTACGAGCAGTACTTC. The encoded protein is CASSGQGVNYEQYF. The rearrangement uses TRBV21-1 and TRBJ2-7; the DNA was not compared with TRBD1, the D call given in the table. TRBV21-1 is noted as a pseudogene. This CDR3 contains 14 residues.

This clonotype was observed at least ten times. The CDR3 protein is CASSHGTGFWEQYF. Here the CDR3 DNA reads TGTGCCAGCAGCCACGGGACAGGGTTTTGGGAGCAGTACTTC. The V gene is TRBV14, the J gene TRBJ2-7, with 9 bases that match TRBD1. The CDR3 runs 14 residues. The germline V gene has CDR1 SGHDN and CDR2 FVKESK. Trimming took 3 bases from V and 7 from J; bases not matched to a gene: 7.